The 27 T cell receptor beta chains in this list originate from one sample, sequenced in a study of blood T cell repertoires in COVID-19. Using immunoSEQ multiplex PCR, the repertoire was profiled, and TCRdb retains in-frame clones only, with some absent. The repertoire includes roughly 290,000 clones, around 89% of them detected once, and approximately 12% sits in the top ten. The material sequenced was peripheral blood. The receptors here all came from a woman in her fifties or sixties with acute or convalescent COVID-19.

The chain uses TRBV15 and TRBJ1-6; tentative D call: TRBD1 (6 bases). Germline CDR1 and CDR2: LNHNV and YYDKDF (reference sequence). The V gene lost 0 bases and the J gene lost 8 bases, with 11 bases spanning the gap. CDR3 length: 15 amino acids. In DNA, the CDR3 is TGTGCCACCAGCAGAGATACCTACAGGGATTCACCCCTCCACTTT. It translates to CATSRDTYRDSPLHF.

The rearrangement links TRBV15 to TRBJ1-2; no clear D gene. V gave up 0 bases and J gave up 8 bases, with 13 bases separating them. Germline CDR1 reads LNHNV; CDR2 reads YYDKDF (reference sequence). The CDR3 sequence is 14 residues long. The CDR3 bases are TGTGCCACCAGCAGAGACCCAGGCCAGTGGGGCTACACCTTC. Amino acid sequence: CATSRDPGQWGYTF.

This clone has just one count. The chain carries TRBV7-9 and TRBJ2-2; possibly TRBD1 for D (5 bases). Trimming shortened V by 0 bases and J by 5 bases, and 10 bases separated the two germline ends. Germline V CDR1 and CDR2: SEHNR, FQNEAQ (reference sequence). This CDR3 is 15 amino acids long. The CDR3 spells CASSLARVRTGELFF. CDR3 DNA sequence: TGTGCCAGCAGCTTAGCCAGGGTCAGGACCGGGGAGCTGTTTTTT.

V is TRBV7-3 and J is TRBJ2-3, with a possible D match to TRBD1 (5 bases). Looked up from germline, CDR1 is SGHTA and CDR2 is FQGTGA. Between the trimmed V and J ends, which lost 2 bases and 2 bases, there was a span of 11 bases. This CDR3 is 15 amino acids long. The CDR3 spells CASSLPSRATDTQYF. The CDR3 DNA sequence: TGTGCCAGCAGCTTACCCTCCAGGGCCACAGATACGCAGTATTTT.

The J gene is TRBJ1-2, the V gene TRBV12-5; weak D call: TRBD1 (6 bases). With 2 bases removed from V and 8 bases from J, the gap between germline ends came to 15 bases. Looked up from germline, CDR1 is LGHNT and CDR2 is FRNRAP. The CDR3 consists of 14 residues. CDR3 residues: CASGLLATGYGYTF. In DNA form, the CDR3 reads TGTGCTAGTGGTTTGTTAGCAACAGGGTACGGCTACACCTTC.

The chain couples TRBV5-6 to TRBJ1-1; unclear D gene. The CDR3 extends over 11 amino acids. The germline V gene has CDR1 SGHDT and CDR2 YYEEEE. V was pared by 2 bases and J by 7 bases, with 6 bases between. The CDR3 coding sequence is TGTGCCAGCAGCTTACATGGTGAAGCTTTCTTT. Residues: CASSLHGEAFF.

V usage is TRBV2 and J usage is TRBJ2-3; possibly TRBD2 for D (6 bases). The CDR3 extends over 11 amino acids. The germline V gene has CDR1 SNHLY and CDR2 FYNNEI. V shed 8 bases and J shed 5 bases, with 8 bases lying between them. CDR3 sequence reads: CASLGGDTQYF. CDR3 nucleotides: TGTGCCAGCCTGGGGGGAGATACGCAGTATTTT.

The V and J genes are TRBV10-1 and TRBJ1-2, with D possibly TRBD1 on 5 matching bases. V shed 8 bases and J shed 3 bases, with 13 bases lying between them. This CDR3 has 13 amino acids. Germline loops: CDR1 WNHNN, CDR2 SYGVQD (reference sequence). The CDR3 reads CASLPRGYYGYTF. CDR3 sequence (DNA): TGCGCCAGCCTCCCAAGGGGCTACTATGGCTACACCTTC.

The CDR3 coding sequence is TGTGCCAGCGATGCGGGAGGGGGCGAGCAGTACTTC. Residues: CASDAGGGEQYF. V and J are TRBV9 and TRBJ2-7, with 9 positions matching TRBD2. The V gene end was trimmed by 7 bases and the J gene end by 6 bases; junction bases not matched to a gene: 5. The CDR3 totals 12 residues. Germline CDR1 SGDLS, CDR2 YYNGEE. The whole variable domain, filled in from reference TRBV9 and TRBJ2-7, reads DSGVTQTPKHLITATGQRVTLRCSPRSGDLSVYWYQQSLDQGLQFLIQYYNGEERAKGNILERFSAQQFPDLHSELNLSSLELGDSALYFCASDAGGGEQYFGPGTRLTVT.

In nucleotides, the CDR3 is TGCGCCAGCAGTGAGTCGGCGGACTTCTACAATGAGCAGTTCTTC. This gives the protein CASSESADFYNEQFF. This chain joins TRBV10-1 and TRBJ2-1, with a tentative D call TRBD2 (5 bases). This CDR3 is 15 amino acids long. V lost 0 bases and J 3 bases, leaving 9 bases between the germline ends. Looked up from germline, CDR1 is WNHNN and CDR2 is SYGVQD (reference sequence).

This clone was picked up a small number of times. This chain connects TRBV6-6 to TRBJ2-7; 9 bases align to TRBD2. CDR1 is MNHNY and CDR2 is SVGAGI in the germline V gene (reference sequence). The CDR3 is made up of 14 amino acids. V shed 3 bases, J shed 2 bases, and the junction held 2 bases outside the gene matches. CDR3 DNA sequence: TGTGCCAGCAGTTATGCGGGAGGGGCCTACGAGCAGTACTTC. Translation: CASSYAGGAYEQYF.

The rearrangement uses TRBV9 and TRBJ1-3; D not resolved. Trimming left V 3 bases short and J 3 bases short, with 10 bases between. Per the germline V gene, CDR1 is SGDLS and CDR2 is YYNGEE. This CDR3 spans 14 amino acids. The DNA for the CDR3 is TGTGCCAGCAGCGCGCCTCACGGTGGAAACACCATATATTTT. Residues: CASSAPHGGNTIYF.

This chain connects TRBV10-3 to TRBJ1-2; 7 bases line up with TRBD1. In germline, CDR1 is ENHRY, CDR2 SYGVKD. The CDR3 spans 13 residues. Trimming cost V 11 bases and J 5 bases; bases outside gene matches: 11. The CDR3 reads CASSRQGEYGYTF. The DNA for the CDR3 is TGTGCCTCTAGTAGACAGGGCGAATATGGCTACACCTTC.

The genes are TRBV6-2 or TRBV6-3 and TRBJ2-2; D gene unclear. Looked up from germline, CDR1 is MNHEY and CDR2 is SVGEGT. There are 13 residues in the CDR3. V lost 4 bases and J lost 1, with 4 bases in between. The DNA of the CDR3 is TGTGCCAGCAGTTCAGTGAACACCGGGGAGCTGTTTTTT. Protein: CASSSVNTGELFF.

This clone appeared a single time. This rearrangement joins TRBV19 to TRBJ2-1; 7 positions match TRBD1. The CDR3 extends over 13 amino acids. Germline CDR1 reads LNHDA; CDR2 reads SQIVND (reference sequence). V shed 5 bases, J shed 5 bases, and the junction held 3 bases outside the gene matches. The CDR3 DNA is TGTGCCAGTAGTTTGGGGACAGACAATGAGCAGTTCTTC. It specifies CASSLGTDNEQFF.

In its sample, this clone was seen once. The gene calls are TRBV2 and TRBJ1-1; no firm D call. The germline V gene encodes CDR1 SNHLY and CDR2 FYNNEI. The CDR3 totals 14 residues. Trimming pared 2 bases from V and 4 bases from J, leaving 11 bases between. CDR3 DNA: TGTGCCAGCAGTGAACGGGAGCCGGTCACTGAAGCTTTCTTT. Its translation: CASSEREPVTEAFF.

The chain couples TRBV4-2 to TRBJ1-5; TRBD1 agrees at 9 bases. V lost 1 base, J lost 4 bases, and 11 bases stayed unmatched. The CDR3 has 18 residues. Germline V gives CDR1 LGHNA, CDR2 YNFKEQ. The DNA of the CDR3 is TGTGCCAGCAGCCAAGCAGGGTTCGGGACAGGGAGAAATCAGCCCCAGCATTTT. It encodes CASSQAGFGTGRNQPQHF.

The chain joins TRBV5-1 to TRBJ1-3; 7 bases map to TRBD1. This CDR3 region has 16 residues. The V gene's germline CDR1 is SGHRS and CDR2 YFSETQ. Losses at the gene ends were 0 bases for V and 1 base for J; bases not matched to a gene: 4. The CDR3 reads CASSLVEGASGNTIYF. Here the CDR3 DNA reads TGCGCCAGCAGCTTGGTAGAGGGGGCGTCTGGAAACACCATATATTTT. The full variable domain, rest sourced from reference TRBV5-1 and TRBJ1-3, is KAGVTQTPRYLIKTRGQQVTLSCSPISGHRSVSWYQQTPGQGLQFLFEYFSETQRNKGNFPGRFSGRQFSNSRSEMNVSTLELGDSALYLCASSLVEGASGNTIYFGEGSWLTVV.

The chain joins TRBV5-1 to TRBJ1-1, with 7 bases fitting TRBD1. The trim removed 6 bases at V and 1 base at J, leaving 6 bases unmatched. The CDR3 totals 14 residues. CDR1 and CDR2 (germline): SGHRS, YFSETQ. As DNA, the CDR3 is TGCGCCAGCAAAAGGACAGGCTCGAACACTGAAGCTTTCTTT. Translated, it gives CASKRTGSNTEAFF.

This chain's CDR3 is CASSRSTVEKLFF. The CDR3 DNA is TGTGCCAGCAGCCGATCGACAGTTGAAAAACTGTTTTTT. J is TRBJ1-4 and V is TRBV7-8; the D gene is possibly TRBD1 (5 bases). The CDR3 has 13 amino acids. The V gene's germline CDR1 is SGHVS and CDR2 FQNEAQ. The ends were cut back, 5 bases at V and 7 bases at J, with 11 bases in the middle.

This chain joins TRBV27 and TRBJ1-1; D perhaps matches TRBD1 (6 bases). Trimming shortened V by 3 bases and J by 4 bases, and 12 bases separated the two germline ends. The CDR3 has 14 amino acids. Germline V gene lookup returns CDR1 MNHEY and CDR2 SMNVEV (reference sequence). The chain's CDR3 is CASSLVGAGTEAFF. The CDR3 DNA sequence: TGTGCCAGCAGTTTGGTGGGGGCAGGCACTGAAGCTTTCTTT.

This clone was picked up one time. The V and J genes are TRBV18 and TRBJ2-3; 9 bases match TRBD1. CDR1 is KGHSH, CDR2 LQKENI, per germline. The CDR3 contains 16 residues. V lost 5 bases, J lost 6 bases, and 12 bases stayed unmatched. The CDR3 here is CASSISGTGTGDTQYF. The CDR3 DNA follows: TGTGCCAGCTCAATCTCCGGGACAGGGACGGGGGATACGCAGTATTTT. Full variable domain (remainder filled in from reference TRBV18 and TRBJ2-3): NAGVMQNPRHLVRRRGQEARLRCSPMKGHSHVYWYRQLPEEGLKFMVYLQKENIIDESGMPKERFSAEFPKEGPSILRIQQVVRGDSAAYFCASSISGTGTGDTQYFGPGTRLTVL.

The chain combines TRBV6-4 with TRBJ2-7; D possibly corresponds to TRBD1 (5 bases). Trimming pared 6 bases from V and 7 bases from J, leaving 13 bases between. CDR1 and CDR2 from the germline V gene are MRHNA and SNTAGT. The CDR3 sequence is 12 residues long. CDR3 residues: CASRLGRGEQYF. In DNA, the CDR3 is TGTGCCAGCAGGTTGGGGCGCGGAGAGCAGTACTTC.

The chain couples TRBV4-1 to TRBJ1-1; 7 bases align to TRBD1. Unmatched junction bases numbered 12, after V lost 0 bases and J lost 11 bases. This CDR3 is 15 amino acids long. CDR1 MGHRA and CDR2 YSYEKL come from the germline V gene. This CDR3 reads CASSQDRSTGSKAFF. The CDR3, as DNA: TGCGCCAGCAGCCAAGATCGATCGACAGGGTCAAAGGCTTTCTTT.

The chain has TRBV29-1 and TRBJ2-3; maybe TRBD2 (6 bases). Deletions cut 8 bases from V and 3 bases from J, with 24 bases between. CDR1 and CDR2 from the germline V gene are SQVTM and ANQGSEA. The CDR3 has 16 amino acids. The chain's CDR3 is CSLRAISSDSTDTQYF. The DNA of the CDR3 is TGCAGCCTGAGGGCCATCTCTAGCGATTCAACAGATACGCAGTATTTT.

The sample holds one count of this clone. This chain connects TRBV27 to TRBJ2-1, with 9 bases matching TRBD1. V lost 8 bases, J lost 7 bases, and 12 bases stayed unmatched. From germline, CDR1 is MNHEY and CDR2 SMNVEV (reference sequence). This CDR3 has 15 amino acids. The CDR3, as DNA: TGTGCCAGCCTCCCTCTGGGGACAGGGATGAATGAGCAGTTCTTC. The encoded protein is CASLPLGTGMNEQFF.

The J gene is TRBJ2-6, the V gene TRBV9, with 10 bases lining up with TRBD1. The CDR3 has 20 amino acids. Germline V lookup: CDR1 SGDLS, CDR2 YYNGEE. V trimming: 4 bases; J trimming: 3 bases; junction bases outside the gene matches: 16. For the CDR3, the DNA is TGTGCCAGCAGCCCCGGCGAGGCCAGTGGACAGGGGGGTGGGGCCAACGTCCTGACTTTC. This gives the protein CASSPGEASGQGGGANVLTF.